This T cell receptor beta chain was documented in a study of somatic mutations in cytotoxic T cells in rheumatoid arthritis. Study overall: Nearly 100% purity was obtained when some V beta antibody-stained T-cell populations were flow-sorted; these included V beta1+ cells sequenced for TCRB.

Profiled with immunoSEQ multiplex PCR; TCRdb holds only in-frame clones, not every one. The sample lists 13,000 to 15,000 clones, 82% seen once, with roughly 29% in the top ten. The CDR3 is 15 amino acids. CDR1 and CDR2 from the germline V gene are SGHRS and YFSETQ. V lost 4 bases and J lost 0, with 14 bases in between. The receptor was derived from an adult with rheumatoid arthritis. The V call is TRBV5-1, the J call TRBJ2-7; D call uncertain. Sequencing used CD8+ T cells sorted from blood. CDR3 DNA: TGCGCCAGCAGCCCTACCAGCGAAGACTCCTACGAGCAGTACTTC. Its protein is CASSPTSEDSYEQYF.